This T cell receptor beta chain was documented in a study of response to subunit inactivated influenza vaccine. In this sample, this clonotype turned up a few times. TCRdb redid the calling of the RT-PCR reads with MiXCR, one entry per CDR3 protein. Of about 650,000 distinct CDR3 sequences in the sample, roughly 15% were seen once. The V gene lost 6 bases and the J gene lost 3 bases, with 17 bases spanning the gap. From germline, CDR1 is DFQATT and CDR2 SNEGSKA (reference sequence). CDR3 length: 14 amino acids. The receptor's source is a man in his fifties or sixties who received an inactivated influenza vaccine. Sequencing was performed on PBMCs from blood, taken 14 to 15 days before vaccination. V is TRBV20-1 and J is TRBJ2-5; D might be TRBD2 (5 bases). CDR3 protein: CSAVTGSGKETQYF. The CDR3 DNA follows: TGCAGTGCCGTAACGGGGTCGGGGAAAGAGACCCAGTACTTC.